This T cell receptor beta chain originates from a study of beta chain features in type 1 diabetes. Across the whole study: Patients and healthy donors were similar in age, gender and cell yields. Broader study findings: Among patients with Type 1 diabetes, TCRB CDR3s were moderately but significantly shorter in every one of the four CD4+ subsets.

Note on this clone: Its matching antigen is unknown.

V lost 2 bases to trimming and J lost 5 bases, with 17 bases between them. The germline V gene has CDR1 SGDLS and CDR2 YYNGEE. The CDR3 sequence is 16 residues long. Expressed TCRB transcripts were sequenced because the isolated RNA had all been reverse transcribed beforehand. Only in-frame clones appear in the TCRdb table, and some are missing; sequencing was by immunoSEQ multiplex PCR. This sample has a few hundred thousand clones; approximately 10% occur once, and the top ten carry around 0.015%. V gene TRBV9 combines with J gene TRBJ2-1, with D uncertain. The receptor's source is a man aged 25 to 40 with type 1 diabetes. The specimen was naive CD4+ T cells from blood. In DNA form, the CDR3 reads TGTGCCAGCAGCGTTAGTCCCTCTGCGAGCGACAATGAGCAGTTCTTC. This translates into CASSVSPSASDNEQFF.